This T cell receptor (beta chain) was profiled in a study of T cells in Graves' hyperthyroidism and ophthalmopathy. Study-level background: Once the initial diagnosis was made, peripheral blood was obtained before any treatment. Whole-study results and caveats: The model's output predicted ophthalmopathy at a median of about 6.5 months prior to onset. Clonotypes that were expanded in thyroid above 0.001 mostly appeared in blood too.

Trimming took off 2 bases at V and 5 bases at J, with 9 bases between the two ends. CDR1 is KGHSH and CDR2 is LQKENI in the germline V gene. The CDR3 length is 14 residues. Among the patients, aged 18 to 65, hyperthyroidism was newly diagnosed and had lasted under 2 months. On this clonotype itself: Its specificity is unknown.

The investigators amplified TCR beta CDR3 regions from RNA transcripts. HTBI primers were used for first-round RT-PCR of the TCR CDR3. MiXCR was run by TCRdb on the multiplex PCR reads, yielding one entry per CDR3 protein. The repertoire holds fewer than 850,000 distinct CDR3 sequences, with roughly 17% as singletons. The sample taken for sequencing was blood. The receptor comes from a man in his fifties or sixties with Graves' hyperthyroidism. The V and J genes are TRBV18 and TRBJ1-4; D unresolved. CDR3 nucleotides: TGTGCCAGCTCACCAGACTTGGGGAATGAAAAACTGTTTTTT. As protein: CASSPDLGNEKLFF.